The rows below give T cell receptor beta chains drawn from one sample of a study of radiotherapy plus CTLA-4 blockade in lung cancer. Generated by immunoSEQ multiplex PCR, the TCRdb table keeps only in-frame clones and is missing some. The sample consists of tens of thousands of clones, about 88% of them appearing once. The sequencing here drew on peripheral blood, taken from a patient treated with radiotherapy plus ipilimumab. The receptors here all came from a human donor with non-small cell lung cancer whose response to radiotherapy plus ipilimumab could not be evaluated. The CDR3 runs from the conserved cysteine through the conserved F or W. Each record gives: D gene, clone size, J gene, V gene, CDR3 DNA, CDR3 protein. The D gene is left open where the match is weak. Expanded clones are given a class, and other clones once, few, many or no size at all.

D gene: NA
clone size: NA
J gene: TRBJ1-3
V gene: TRBV5-1
CDR3 DNA: TGCGCCAGCAGCTTGGCAGGCTCTGGAAACACCATATATTTT
CDR3 protein: CASSLAGSGNTIYF

D gene: NA
clone size: NA
J gene: TRBJ2-1
V gene: TRBV9
CDR3 DNA: TGTGCCAGCAGCGTCGGCGGCTCAACCTACAATGAGCAGTTCTTC
CDR3 protein: CASSVGGSTYNEQFF

D gene: NA
clone size: NA
J gene: TRBJ2-7
V gene: TRBV7-2
CDR3 DNA: TGTGCCAGCAGCCCTCGGTCCCGAGGGGAGCAGTACTTC
CDR3 protein: CASSPRSRGEQYF

D gene: TRBD2
clone size: once
J gene: TRBJ2-1
V gene: TRBV5-6
CDR3 DNA: TGTGCCAGCACCCCCCGGGGGGGGCAACTTTCCTACAATGAGCAGTTCTTC
CDR3 protein: CASTPRGGQLSYNEQFF

D gene: NA
clone size: NA
J gene: TRBJ2-4
V gene: TRBV7-2
CDR3 DNA: TGTGCCAGCAGCTTAGCCGACGGGTTGGGAAACATTCAGTACTTC
CDR3 protein: CASSLADGLGNIQYF

D gene: TRBD2
clone size: NA
J gene: TRBJ2-7
V gene: TRBV6-5
CDR3 DNA: TGTGCCAGCAGGACTAGCGGGACCTACGAGCAGTACTTC
CDR3 protein: CASRTSGTYEQYF

D gene: NA
clone size: NA
J gene: TRBJ2-1
V gene: TRBV27
CDR3 DNA: TGTGCCAGCAGTTTATTTTTGGGGGGGCGAAATGAGCAGTTCTTC
CDR3 protein: CASSLFLGGRNEQFF

D gene: NA
clone size: NA
J gene: TRBJ2-7
V gene: TRBV5-1
CDR3 DNA: TGCGCCAGCAGCTTGGGACTGGGCTCCTACGAGCAGTACTTC
CDR3 protein: CASSLGLGSYEQYF

D gene: NA
clone size: NA
J gene: TRBJ1-1
V gene: TRBV6-4
CDR3 DNA: TGTGCCAGCAGCTTGACGGGGAACACTGAAGCTTTCTTT
CDR3 protein: CASSLTGNTEAFF

D gene: TRBD1
clone size: NA
J gene: TRBJ2-5
V gene: TRBV9
CDR3 DNA: TGTGCCAGCAGCTGGACAGGGGGCAGCCAAGAGACCCAGTACTTC
CDR3 protein: CASSWTGGSQETQYF

D gene: TRBD1
clone size: NA
J gene: TRBJ1-2
V gene: TRBV7-2
CDR3 DNA: TGTGCCAGCAGCTCAGGGGTGGGACAGGGGGTTTGGTCGGGGTATGGCTACACCTTC
CDR3 protein: CASSSGVGQGVWSGYGYTF

D gene: TRBD1
clone size: NA
J gene: TRBJ1-3
V gene: TRBV5-1
CDR3 DNA: TGCGCCAGCAGCACCGACAGGGCATACTCGGGAAACACCATATATTTT
CDR3 protein: CASSTDRAYSGNTIYF

D gene: NA
clone size: few
J gene: TRBJ1-2
V gene: TRBV5-5
CDR3 DNA: TGTGCCAGCAGCTTTATCACACAGGGATCTCGCGGCTACACCTTC
CDR3 protein: CASSFITQGSRGYTF

D gene: TRBD1
clone size: NA
J gene: TRBJ2-5
V gene: TRBV7-9
CDR3 DNA: TGTGCCAGCAGCAAACTCCGGGACAGGGGGGAGACCCAGTACTTC
CDR3 protein: CASSKLRDRGETQYF

D gene: NA
clone size: NA
J gene: TRBJ1-2
V gene: TRBV7-2
CDR3 DNA: TGTGCCAGCAGCCCCGGTTTGGGCTCGTCGTATGGCTACACCTTC
CDR3 protein: CASSPGLGSSYGYTF

D gene: TRBD2
clone size: once
J gene: TRBJ2-3
V gene: TRBV5-1
CDR3 DNA: TGCGCCAGCAGCTTGATCGCTAGCGGGGGGCCGACTAGCACAGATACGCAGTATTTT
CDR3 protein: CASSLIASGGPTSTDTQYF

D gene: TRBD1
clone size: NA
J gene: TRBJ2-1
V gene: TRBV9
CDR3 DNA: TGTGCCAGCAGCGTAGCTCCACAGGGGGCTAACAATGAGCAGTTCTTC
CDR3 protein: CASSVAPQGANNEQFF

D gene: NA
clone size: NA
J gene: TRBJ1-2
V gene: TRBV30
CDR3 DNA: TGTGCCTGGAGTCTATACAGGCAGGCACTTGGCTACACCTTC
CDR3 protein: CAWSLYRQALGYTF

D gene: NA
clone size: few
J gene: TRBJ1-1
V gene: TRBV9
CDR3 DNA: TGTGCCAGCAGCGTAGAAGGCGGGAACACTGAAGCTTTCTTT
CDR3 protein: CASSVEGGNTEAFF

D gene: TRBD2
clone size: NA
J gene: TRBJ2-3
V gene: TRBV7-2
CDR3 DNA: TGTGCCAGCAGCCCGGGACTAGCGGGGGGCACAGATACGCAGTATTTT
CDR3 protein: CASSPGLAGGTDTQYF

D gene: TRBD2
clone size: NA
J gene: TRBJ2-1
V gene: TRBV7-2
CDR3 DNA: TGTGCCAGCAGCTTGGATAGCGGGAGAGGGCAGTTCTTC
CDR3 protein: CASSLDSGRGQFF

D gene: NA
clone size: NA
J gene: TRBJ1-1
V gene: TRBV30
CDR3 DNA: TGTGCCTGGGGAAGTAAAGGGGCGGGGACTGAAGCTTTCTTT
CDR3 protein: CAWGSKGAGTEAFF

D gene: TRBD1
clone size: NA
J gene: TRBJ1-4
V gene: TRBV6-6
CDR3 DNA: TGTGCCAGCAGGGAAAGGACAGGGGGTGAAAAACTGTTTTTT
CDR3 protein: CASRERTGGEKLFF

D gene: NA
clone size: few
J gene: TRBJ2-7
V gene: TRBV7-9
CDR3 DNA: TGTGCCAGCAGGGGGACAACCTACGAGCAGTACTTC
CDR3 protein: CASRGTTYEQYF